This is a list of T cell receptor beta chains from one sample in a study of blood T cell repertoires in COVID-19. Clones were read by immunoSEQ multiplex PCR, and TCRdb kept only the in-frame ones, dropping some. Altogether around 110,000 clones are present, just over 85% being singletons, with the ten largest covering less than 5%. The sample was peripheral blood. These TCRs come from a man aged 35-49 years with acute or convalescent COVID-19. The CDR3 runs from the conserved cysteine through the conserved F or W. The D gene is left open where the match is weak. The listing skips clone size in some rows; elsewhere it reads once, few, many or a size class.

abundance	d_gene	j_gene	v_gene	CDR3aa	CDR3nt
once	-	TRBJ1-4	TRBV25-1	CASSGEQRTNEKLFF	TGTGCCAGCAGTGGCGAACAGAGAACTAATGAAAAACTGTTTTTT
-	-	TRBJ2-4	TRBV6-2/TRBV6-3	CASSPLGQLLGGGKNIQYF	TGTGCCAGCAGTCCCCTCGGACAATTGCTGGGTGGTGGCAAAAACATTCAGTACTTC
-	-	TRBJ1-1	TRBV7-9	CASSLKGRSTEAFF	TGTGCCAGCAGCTTAAAGGGGAGGTCGACTGAAGCTTTCTTT
-	-	TRBJ2-7	TRBV2	CASSGGPYEQYF	TGTGCCAGCAGCGGGGGGCCCTACGAGCAGTACTTC
-	TRBD1	TRBJ2-3	TRBV15	CATGGTGGWTDTQYF	TGTGCCACCGGCGGGACAGGGGGATGGACAGATACGCAGTATTTT
-	-	TRBJ1-1	TRBV27	CASSTRRGTEAFF	TGTGCCAGCAGTACAAGACGGGGCACTGAAGCTTTCTTT
-	TRBD2	TRBJ2-3	TRBV5-1	CASSSTSGETATDTQYF	TGCGCCAGCAGCTCAACTAGCGGAGAAACCGCCACAGATACGCAGTATTTT
once	-	TRBJ2-5	TRBV5-4	CASSLNLGEETQYF	TGTGCCAGCAGCCTTAACCTAGGAGAAGAGACCCAGTACTTC
-	-	TRBJ2-3	TRBV7-8	CASSPLWGGGDTQYF	TGTGCCAGCAGCCCCTTGTGGGGGGGCGGAGATACGCAGTATTTT
-	TRBD1	TRBJ2-7	TRBV5-6	CASSALPQGAWEQYF	TGTGCCAGCAGCGCCCTGCCACAGGGGGCATGGGAGCAGTACTTC
-	TRBD2	TRBJ2-1	TRBV6-5	CASRQREGREAFF	TGTGCCAGCAGGCAGCGGGAGGGCCGGGAGGCGTTCTTC
-	-	TRBJ1-3	TRBV30	CAWSVEVNSGNTIYF	TGTGCCTGGAGTGTAGAGGTTAACTCTGGAAACACCATATATTTT
-	TRBD2	TRBJ2-2	TRBV5-5	CASSPGLAGSNTGELFF	TGTGCCAGCAGTCCGGGACTAGCGGGATCGAACACCGGGGAGCTGTTTTTT
-	-	TRBJ2-7	TRBV6-2/TRBV6-3	CASSRAGAPYEQYF	TGTGCCAGCAGCCGGGCTGGGGCTCCCTACGAGCAGTACTTC
-	-	TRBJ2-5	TRBV9	CASSVVGPDETQYF	TGTGCCAGCAGCGTAGTGGGCCCTGACGAGACCCAGTACTTC
-	TRBD2	TRBJ2-7	TRBV5-5	CASTPGGGYEQYF	TGTGCCAGCACCCCGGGAGGGGGCTACGAGCAGTACTTC
-	-	TRBJ1-3	TRBV3-1/TRBV3-2	CASSQGSRSSGNTIYF	TGTGCCAGCAGCCAAGGGTCCCGGAGCTCTGGAAACACCATATATTTT
-	-	TRBJ2-6	TRBV30	CAWSLGHSGANVLTF	TGTGCCTGGAGTCTAGGACACTCTGGGGCCAACGTCCTGACTTTC
once	TRBD1	TRBJ1-1	TRBV30	CAWVTGTGAWAFF	TGTGCCTGGGTTACCGGGACAGGGGCCTGGGCTTTCTTT
-	-	TRBJ1-6	TRBV30	CAWSVPRSSYNSPLHF	TGTGCCTGGAGTGTACCGAGGAGCTCCTATAATTCACCCCTCCACTTT
-	-	TRBJ2-2	TRBV7-8	CASSFNRQSTGELFF	TGTGCCAGCAGCTTTAACAGACAGAGCACCGGGGAGCTGTTTTTT
-	-	TRBJ2-5	TRBV18	CASSPPGQTGETQYF	TGTGCCAGCTCACCACCGGGCCAGACGGGGGAGACCCAGTACTTC
-	-	TRBJ1-6	TRBV10-2	CASRFARGGSPLHF	TGCGCCAGCCGTTTTGCTCGTGGTGGCTCACCCCTCCACTTT
-	-	TRBJ2-5	TRBV5-6	CASSLVGATETQYF	TGTGCCAGCAGCTTGGTGGGGGCCACAGAGACCCAGTACTTC
-	-	TRBJ1-2	TRBV9	CASRQGQGYTF	TGTGCCAGCAGGCAGGGCCAGGGCTACACCTTC
-	TRBD1	TRBJ1-5	TRBV12-5	CASGLGQGFSVGVGSNQPQHF	TGTGCTAGTGGTTTGGGACAGGGATTCTCAGTCGGTGTCGGGAGCAATCAGCCCCAGCATTTT
-	-	TRBJ1-2	TRBV7-9	CASSLGAYYGYTF	TGTGCCAGCAGCTTGGGGGCTTACTATGGCTACACCTTC
-	TRBD1	TRBJ1-6	TRBV6-2/TRBV6-3	CASSNSGTGSNSPLHF	TGTGCCAGCAGTAATTCCGGGACAGGCAGTAATTCACCCCTCCACTTT